This entry lists 8 T cell receptor beta chains sequenced from one sample in a study of early T cells in non-severe SARS-CoV-2 infection. TCRdb independently ran MiXCR on the 5' RACE reads; one entry per CDR3 protein. The sample lists about 61,000 distinct CDR3 sequences, roughly 10% occurring once. Specimen: whole blood. The receptors shown here come from an adult who was a healthcare worker with PCR-confirmed SARS-CoV-2 infection or an uninfected control (not recorded which).

This clonotype has ten or more counts. This chain connects TRBV12-3 or TRBV12-4 to TRBJ2-3, with D unresolved. V lost 6 bases to trimming and J lost 2 bases, with 12 bases between them. The CDR3 is 14 residues long. CDR3 in DNA: TGTGCCAGCAGCCCGGGCACTAACACAGATACGCAGTATTTT. It yields the protein CASSPGTNTDTQYF.

There are many counts of this clonotype. The chain couples TRBV12-3 or TRBV12-4 to TRBJ1-2; D is perhaps TRBD1 (5 bases). CDR3 length: 17 residues. V dropped 5 bases and J dropped 2 bases, with 21 bases sitting between them. The CDR3 here is CASSPGARQSRNYGYTF. The DNA for the CDR3 is TGTGCCAGCAGTCCTGGGGCCCGACAGTCTAGGAACTATGGCTACACCTTC.

The sample holds a few counts of this clonotype. The chain employs TRBV19 and TRBJ2-7, with unresolved D. CDR3 length: 13 amino acids. Germline V gene lookup returns CDR1 LNHDA and CDR2 SQIVND (reference sequence). The V end lost 10 bases, the J end lost 3 bases, and 16 bases lay between the germline ends. The DNA for the CDR3 is TGTGCCACCGCCGTTTCTCTTTACTACGAGCAGTACTTC. Translated: CATAVSLYYEQYF.

This clonotype was counted at least ten times. This sequence joins TRBV7-8 and TRBJ1-2, with 9 positions matching TRBD1. Germline loops: CDR1 SGHVS, CDR2 FQNEAQ. V gave up 1 base and J gave up 3 bases; unmatched junction bases: 6. This CDR3 comprises 16 residues. CDR3 coding DNA: TGTGCCAGCAGCTTAGGGGACAGGGCGGTCCACTATGGCTACACCTTC. It specifies CASSLGDRAVHYGYTF.

A few counts support this clonotype. J is TRBJ2-1 and V is TRBV6-5, with 9 bases identical to TRBD2. V shed 6 bases, J shed 1 base, and the junction held 13 bases outside the gene matches. The CDR3 spans 18 residues. The germline V gene has CDR1 MNHEY and CDR2 SVGAGI. The CDR3 region has the DNA TGTGCCAGCAGCGAGTTTAGCGGGGGCGCCTGGTCCTACAATGAGCAGTTCTTC. This codes for CASSEFSGGAWSYNEQFF.

The chain carries TRBV11-3 and TRBJ1-4, with unresolved D. The CDR3 consists of 13 residues. The V end lost 8 bases, the J end lost 3 bases, and 10 bases lay between the germline ends. Germline V lookup: CDR1 SGHNT, CDR2 YENEEA. The CDR3 sequence is CASPLRANEKLFF. In DNA form, the CDR3 reads TGTGCCAGCCCCCTCAGAGCTAATGAAAAACTGTTTTTT.

As regards this clonotype: At one of its ends the junction is not consistent with the germline gene, which may arise from a read error. This chain connects TRBV6-6 to TRBJ2-6; possibly TRBD1 or TRBD2 for D (5 bases each). The CDR3 extends over 17 amino acids. Germline CDR1 is MNHNY and CDR2 is SVGAGI (reference sequence). DNA of the CDR3: TGTGCCAGCAGTACTAGGGGACGGAACTCTGGGACCAACGTCCTGACTTTC. Translating gives CASSTRGRNSGTNVLTF.

This clonotype appeared a few times. The J gene is TRBJ1-4, the V gene TRBV5-1, with TRBD1 as a possible D gene (6 bases). Germline CDR1 SGHRS, CDR2 YFSETQ. Trimming removed 4 bases from V and 0 bases from J, with 13 bases in between. CDR3 length equals 16 residues. The CDR3 nucleotides read TGCGCCAGCAGCGTGGACAGCATTGCAACTAATGAAAAACTGTTTTTT. This codes for CASSVDSIATNEKLFF.